These 7 T cell receptor beta chains came from one sample sequenced in a study of blood T cell repertoires in COVID-19. Generated by immunoSEQ multiplex PCR, the TCRdb table keeps only in-frame clones and is missing some. The sample has roughly 200,000 clones, 87% seen once. The specimen was peripheral blood. These receptor sequences come from a man aged 55 to 69 with active or convalescent COVID-19.

This clone appeared once. This rearrangement joins TRBV5-3 to TRBJ1-1, with a tentative D call TRBD1 (6 bases). TRBV5-3 is recorded as an ORF, its role being uncertain. Deletions cut 4 bases from V and 1 base from J, with 8 bases between. The CDR3 is made up of 13 amino acids. The CDR3 coding sequence is TGTGCCAGAAGCCAGGGACAGAACACTGAAGCTTTCTTT. It specifies CARSQGQNTEAFF.

The chain employs TRBV18 and TRBJ1-1; D perhaps matches TRBD1 (5 bases). The ends were cut back, 5 bases at V and 1 base at J, with 5 bases in the middle. CDR3 length: 12 amino acids. Germline CDR1 is KGHSH and CDR2 is LQKENI. In DNA, the CDR3 is TGTGCCAGCTCAAGGGGGAACACTGAAGCTTTCTTT. This translates into CASSRGNTEAFF.

V and J are TRBV30 and TRBJ1-6, with 7 bases that match TRBD1. V trimming: 3 bases; J trimming: 4 bases; junction bases outside the gene matches: 6. CDR3 length: 15 residues. Germline CDR1 is GTSNPN and CDR2 is SVGIG (reference sequence). CDR3 sequence reads: CAWSRGTAYNSPLHF. As DNA, the CDR3 is TGTGCCTGGAGCCGAGGGACAGCTTATAATTCACCCCTCCACTTT.

DNA for the CDR3: TGCGCCAGCAGCTTGGCCGGAACGGCTAGGAATGAGCAGTTCTTC. It yields the protein CASSLAGTARNEQFF. The chain carries TRBV5-1 and TRBJ2-1; unclear D gene. V shed 0 bases and J shed 7 bases, with 14 bases lying between them. The CDR3 has 15 residues. CDR1 is SGHRS, CDR2 YFSETQ, per germline. The variable domain in full, completed from reference TRBV5-1 and TRBJ2-1, reads KAGVTQTPRYLIKTRGQQVTLSCSPISGHRSVSWYQQTPGQGLQFLFEYFSETQRNKGNFPGRFSGRQFSNSRSEMNVSTLELGDSALYLCASSLAGTARNEQFFGPGTRLTVL.

The CDR3: CASSSGGYDYGYTF. CDR3 nucleotides: TGCGCCAGCAGCTCCGGGGGATACGACTATGGCTACACCTTC. The V gene is TRBV5-1, the J gene TRBJ1-2; tentatively, D is TRBD1 (5 bases). Germline V CDR1 and CDR2: SGHRS, YFSETQ. CDR3 size: 14 residues. V was trimmed by 3 bases and J by 3 bases, leaving 12 bases between them.

This chain uses TRBV27 with TRBJ1-6; D uncertain. Germline assignment: CDR1 MNHEY and CDR2 SMNVEV (reference sequence). The CDR3 runs 16 residues. Deletions cut 3 bases from V and 0 bases from J, with 9 bases between. The CDR3 sequence: CASSLAPSSYNSPLHF. In DNA, the CDR3 is TGTGCCAGCAGTTTGGCACCTAGCTCCTATAATTCACCCCTCCACTTT.

The rearrangement uses TRBV4-2 and TRBJ1-1; TRBD1 agrees at 7 bases. V gave up 0 bases and J gave up 7 bases; unmatched junction bases: 11. This CDR3 comprises 16 residues. Germline values: CDR1 LGHNA, CDR2 YNFKEQ. The DNA of the CDR3 is TGTGCCAGCAGCCAAGATCGATGGCAGGGGGATAGTGAAGCTTTCTTT. Residues: CASSQDRWQGDSEAFF.